These T cell receptor beta chains were read from a single sample in a study of cytomegalovirus exposure and HLA in healthy donors. The table came from immunoSEQ multiplex PCR; TCRdb's copy has only in-frame clones and leaves some out. This sample has under 400,000 clones, with about nine tenths found just once. Specimen: PBMCs. The receptors were gathered from a young woman in good health and CMV-seronegative. Both conserved end residues are part of each CDR3. Each record gives: CDR3 protein, CDR3 DNA, V gene, J gene, D gene. A D gene is named only where the DNA matches it firmly.

CDR3aa: CASSLSSRLTEAFF
CDR3nt: TGTGCCAGCAGCTTATCATCCAGACTCACTGAAGCTTTCTTT
v_gene: TRBV7-3
j_gene: TRBJ1-1
d_gene: NA

CDR3aa: CAINTGKNTEAFF
CDR3nt: TGTGCCATCAATACAGGGAAGAACACTGAAGCTTTCTTT
v_gene: TRBV10-3
j_gene: TRBJ1-1
d_gene: NA

CDR3aa: CASSLAGIGELFF
CDR3nt: TGTGCCAGCAGCCTAGCCGGTATCGGGGAGCTGTTTTTT
v_gene: TRBV28
j_gene: TRBJ2-2
d_gene: NA

CDR3aa: CASSGLLRGQAGELFF
CDR3nt: TGCGCCAGCAGTGGGCTCCTTAGGGGGCAAGCCGGGGAGCTGTTTTTT
v_gene: TRBV10-1
j_gene: TRBJ2-2
d_gene: TRBD1

CDR3aa: CASSPRLAPEQFF
CDR3nt: TGTGCCAGCAGCCCGAGACTAGCACCCGAGCAGTTCTTC
v_gene: TRBV28
j_gene: TRBJ2-1
d_gene: TRBD2

CDR3aa: CASSANKNTEAFF
CDR3nt: TGTGCCAGCAGCGCCAACAAGAACACTGAAGCTTTCTTT
v_gene: TRBV7-6
j_gene: TRBJ1-1
d_gene: NA

CDR3aa: CASSEWASGRAAGANVLTF
CDR3nt: TGTGCCAGCAGTGAGTGGGCTAGCGGGAGGGCTGCTGGGGCCAACGTCCTGACTTTC
v_gene: TRBV6-1
j_gene: TRBJ2-6
d_gene: TRBD2

CDR3aa: CASSLVGDQETQYF
CDR3nt: TGTGCCAGCAGCTTGGTCGGGGACCAAGAGACCCAGTACTTC
v_gene: TRBV5-6
j_gene: TRBJ2-5
d_gene: NA

CDR3aa: CASSFGTSGNEQFF
CDR3nt: TGTGCCAGCAGCTTCGGGACTAGCGGCAATGAGCAGTTCTTC
v_gene: TRBV7-6
j_gene: TRBJ2-1
d_gene: TRBD2

CDR3aa: CASSRDRANTGELFF
CDR3nt: TGTGCCAGCAGCCGGGACAGGGCTAACACCGGGGAGCTGTTTTTT
v_gene: TRBV9
j_gene: TRBJ2-2
d_gene: TRBD1

CDR3aa: CASSYDRGLGNTIYF
CDR3nt: TGTGCCAGCAGTTATGACAGGGGGCTAGGAAACACCATATATTTT
v_gene: TRBV6-5
j_gene: TRBJ1-3
d_gene: TRBD1

CDR3aa: CSGGNNEQFF
CDR3nt: TGCAGCGGCGGCAACAATGAGCAGTTCTTC
v_gene: TRBV29-1
j_gene: TRBJ2-1
d_gene: NA

CDR3aa: CASSLNRQNTGELFF
CDR3nt: TGTGCCAGCAGCTTGAACAGACAGAACACCGGGGAGCTGTTTTTT
v_gene: TRBV7-7
j_gene: TRBJ2-2
d_gene: NA

CDR3aa: CASSLRTLPGLGANAEAFF
CDR3nt: TGTGCCAGCAGTCTACGTACCCTCCCAGGTCTGGGAGCTAACGCTGAAGCTTTCTTT
v_gene: TRBV27
j_gene: TRBJ1-1
d_gene: NA

CDR3aa: CASSASGHSNTEAFF
CDR3nt: TGTGCCAGCAGTGCATCCGGACACTCGAACACTGAAGCTTTCTTT
v_gene: TRBV25-1
j_gene: TRBJ1-1
d_gene: NA

CDR3aa: CASSELGAEQFF
CDR3nt: TGTGCCAGCAGTGAACTAGGGGCTGAGCAGTTCTTC
v_gene: TRBV6-1
j_gene: TRBJ2-1
d_gene: NA

CDR3aa: CASSGHLNTEAFF
CDR3nt: TGTGCCAGCAGCGGCCACTTGAACACTGAAGCTTTCTTT
v_gene: TRBV9
j_gene: TRBJ1-1
d_gene: NA

CDR3aa: CASTAGGADEQYF
CDR3nt: TGTGCCAGTACTGCGGGGGGCGCCGACGAGCAGTACTTC
v_gene: TRBV19
j_gene: TRBJ2-7
d_gene: TRBD2

CDR3aa: CASRPIAGVYNEQFF
CDR3nt: TGTGCCAGCCGACCCATAGCGGGGGTCTACAATGAGCAGTTCTTC
v_gene: TRBV27
j_gene: TRBJ2-1
d_gene: TRBD2

CDR3aa: CASSARELAGRNEQFF
CDR3nt: TGTGCCAGCAGCGCCCGGGAACTAGCGGGAAGGAATGAGCAGTTCTTC
v_gene: TRBV9
j_gene: TRBJ2-1
d_gene: TRBD2

CDR3aa: CASSQDSPFSGANVLTF
CDR3nt: TGTGCCAGCAGCCAAGATTCCCCATTCTCTGGGGCCAACGTCCTGACTTTC
v_gene: TRBV4-2
j_gene: TRBJ2-6
d_gene: NA

CDR3aa: CASSYSTLAGLSRQFF
CDR3nt: TGTGCCAGCAGTTACTCGACACTAGCGGGGTTGAGTAGGCAGTTCTTC
v_gene: TRBV6-5
j_gene: TRBJ2-1
d_gene: TRBD2

CDR3aa: CSAVKTGLSETQYF
CDR3nt: TGCAGCGCCGTCAAGACAGGGTTGTCGGAGACCCAGTACTTC
v_gene: TRBV29-1
j_gene: TRBJ2-5
d_gene: TRBD1

CDR3aa: CASSGEIRRGSLNEQFF
CDR3nt: TGTGCCAGCAGCGGGGAAATTCGGCGGGGAAGTTTAAATGAGCAGTTCTTC
v_gene: TRBV7-9
j_gene: TRBJ2-1
d_gene: NA

CDR3aa: CASSYVPSTDTQYF
CDR3nt: TGTGCCAGCAGCTACGTACCATCCACAGATACGCAGTATTTT
v_gene: TRBV28
j_gene: TRBJ2-3
d_gene: NA

CDR3aa: CASSPRTGGEQYF
CDR3nt: TGTGCCAGCAGCCCGAGGACAGGGGGCGAGCAGTACTTC
v_gene: TRBV9
j_gene: TRBJ2-7
d_gene: TRBD1

CDR3aa: CATLGGKFSGANVLTF
CDR3nt: TGTGCCACCTTAGGGGGTAAGTTTTCTGGGGCCAACGTCCTGACTTTC
v_gene: TRBV28
j_gene: TRBJ2-6
d_gene: NA

CDR3aa: CAISQFGGNEAFF
CDR3nt: TGTGCCATCTCCCAGTTTGGGGGGAATGAAGCTTTCTTT
v_gene: TRBV10-3
j_gene: TRBJ1-1
d_gene: NA

CDR3aa: CASSTSRTGGGEQFF
CDR3nt: TGTGCCAGCAGCACTTCCCGGACAGGTGGGGGTGAGCAGTTCTTC
v_gene: TRBV9
j_gene: TRBJ2-1
d_gene: TRBD1